This TCR beta chain came from a study of shared clonotypes between healthy human individuals. Worth noting for this clone: The antigen remains unidentified.

The V and J ends lost 0 bases and 0 bases respectively, with 15 bases between them. CDR3 size: 19 residues. Germline values: CDR1 MGHRA, CDR2 YSYEKL. Broader study findings: Enrolling few donors narrowed the genetic and exposure-history diversity that was represented.

The test was conducted at deep level. Using immunoSEQ multiplex PCR, the repertoire was profiled, and TCRdb retains in-frame clones only, with some absent. Of over 400,000 clones in the sample, 81% were seen once. This sequence joins TRBV4-1 and TRBJ2-6; maybe TRBD1 (6 bases). This sequence was found in a woman between 40 and 50 years old in good health. Some clones in this sample may be carry-over from other donors' samples. Sequencing was carried out using PBMCs. The DNA for the CDR3 is TGCGCCAGCAGCCAAGAGGGGGCAGGCGCCGCCTCTGGGGCCAACGTCCTGACTTTC. This sequence encodes CASSQEGAGAASGANVLTF.